The 4 T cell receptor beta chains reported below all come from one sample, sequenced in a study of human T cells and chemical hapten exposure. Time point denoted: patch test 1, 2 weeks after DPC sensitization. Specified treatment: therapeutic diphenylcyclopropenone sensitization with weekly scalp DPC. TCRdb re-analysed the RACE reads in MiXCR, keeping a single row per CDR3 protein. The sample records 340,000 or so distinct CDR3 sequences, 5.5% to 8% being singletons. The source material was whole blood, sampled in connection with sensitization to the hapten diphenylcyclopropenone (DPC). Source of these receptors: a woman in her late teens or twenties with alopecia areata. Some clones in this sample may be carry-over from other donors' samples.

In this sample, this clonotype turned up a few times. The V and J genes are TRBV18 and TRBJ2-3; D gene unclear. V was cut by 0 bases and J by 7 bases, with 11 bases left in between. The germline CDR1 and CDR2 sequences are KGHSH and LQKENI. The CDR3 totals 14 residues. The CDR3 here is CASSPPSRFYTQYF. In nucleotides, the CDR3 is TGTGCCAGCTCACCACCGTCCCGATTTTATACGCAGTATTTT.

Concerning this clonotype itself: The junction departs from the called germline gene at one end, perhaps through a read error. The chain links TRBV5-1 to TRBJ2-5, with 8 nucleotides matching TRBD2. The CDR3 sequence is 15 residues long. Germline V gene lookup returns CDR1 SGHRS and CDR2 YFSETQ. CDR3 region: CVSSFRRGGGETQYF. CDR3 DNA sequence: TGCGTCAGCAGCTTCCGTCGGGGGGGCGGAGAGACCCAGTACTTC.

This clonotype was observed a few times. The V and J genes are TRBV29-1 and TRBJ1-1; D not resolved. Germline CDR1 and CDR2: SQVTM and ANQGSEA. The CDR3 totals 13 residues. V was clipped by 8 bases and J by 0 bases, with 13 bases between them. The CDR3 sequence is CSCGSQVNTEAFF. CDR3 DNA sequence: TGCAGCTGTGGGAGCCAGGTGAACACTGAAGCTTTCTTT.

This clonotype was detected only a few times. V gene TRBV6-2 or TRBV6-3 combines with J gene TRBJ1-2; no clear D. Trimming took off 8 bases at V and 2 bases at J, with 9 bases between the two ends. CDR1 is MNHEY, CDR2 SVGEGT, per germline. This CDR3 is 12 amino acids long. CDR3 DNA: TGTGCCAGCGAGTCACAGAACTATGGCTACACCTTC. It translates to CASESQNYGYTF.